Following are 19 T cell receptor beta chains from one sample sequenced in a study of response to subunit inactivated influenza vaccine. TCRdb used MiXCR to reprocess the RT-PCR reads, holding one entry per CDR3 protein. Altogether around 580,000 distinct CDR3 sequences are present, 12% to 15% being singletons, with the ten largest covering 11%. The source material was PBMCs from blood, sampled 11 to 12 days after vaccination. The receptor source for this set is a man aged 45 to 65 who received an inactivated influenza vaccine.

This clonotype was picked up a small number of times. The chain recombines TRBV29-1 with TRBJ2-7; D call uncertain. Germline CDR1 SQVTM, CDR2 ANQGSEA. This CDR3 is 12 amino acids long. Trimming took 4 bases from V and 3 from J, leaving 10 bases between them. The CDR3 spells CSVGQDVYEQYF. The CDR3 DNA reads TGCAGCGTTGGGCAGGACGTCTACGAGCAGTACTTC.

This clonotype has a handful of counts. This chain connects TRBV7-2 to TRBJ1-5, with 8 bases identical to TRBD1. The CDR3 totals 15 residues. The V and J ends lost 2 bases and 3 bases, in that order; junction bases with no gene match: 3. CDR1 and CDR2 from the germline V gene are SGHTA and FQGNSA. The CDR3 bases are TGTGCCAGCAGCTTACAGGGGGCGTACAATCAGCCCCAGCATTTT. Translated: CASSLQGAYNQPQHF.

V and J are TRBV11-2 and TRBJ1-2; D is unclear. The CDR3 runs 12 residues. Trimming pared 1 base from V and 7 bases from J, leaving 7 bases between. Germline lookup yields CDR1 SGHAT and CDR2 FQNNGV. The CDR3, as DNA: TGTGCCAGCAGCTTAGGAATGGGTGGCTACACCTTC. Residues: CASSLGMGGYTF.

This clonotype has just a few counts. The J gene is TRBJ1-5, the V gene TRBV18; D uncertain. Trimming left V 2 bases short and J 3 bases short, with 8 bases between. The CDR3 extends over 14 amino acids. Looked up from germline, CDR1 is KGHSH and CDR2 is LQKENI. The CDR3 loop reads CASSPGSVNQPQHF. CDR3 in DNA: TGTGCCAGCTCACCAGGGTCAGTCAATCAGCCCCAGCATTTT.

This clonotype occurred a few times. The chain carries TRBV18 and TRBJ2-3; D is unresolved. This CDR3 contains 14 residues. The germline V gene has CDR1 KGHSH and CDR2 LQKENI. V lost 3 bases, J lost 6 bases, and 13 bases lay in between. For the CDR3, the DNA is TGTGCCAGCTCACCCCGGGCCGTATCTGATACGCAGTATTTT. It encodes CASSPRAVSDTQYF.

This clonotype was seen only a few times. The chain joins TRBV28 to TRBJ2-1; 15 positions agree with TRBD2. J gave up 0 bases and V 3 bases, and 9 bases lay outside the gene matches. The CDR3 length is 20 residues. CDR1 and CDR2 from the germline V gene are MDHEN and SYDVKM. The chain's CDR3 is CASSFSPGLAGGSSYNEQFF. The CDR3 DNA follows: TGTGCCAGCAGTTTTAGCCCGGGACTAGCGGGAGGTAGCTCCTACAATGAGCAGTTCTTC. Complete variable domain (other parts from reference TRBV28 and TRBJ2-1): DVKVTQSSRYLVKRTGEKVFLECVQDMDHENMFWYRQDPGLGLRLIYFSYDVKMKEKGDIPEGYSVSREKKERFSLILESASTNQTSMYLCASSFSPGLAGGSSYNEQFFGPGTRLTVL.

At least ten counts were recorded for this clonotype. J is TRBJ2-5 and V is TRBV7-2, with 12 bases fitting TRBD2. This CDR3 spans 15 amino acids. Unmatched junction bases numbered 0, after V lost 2 bases and J lost 2 bases. Germline values: CDR1 SGHTA, CDR2 FQGNSA. CDR3 DNA sequence: TGTGCCAGCAGCTTACTAGCGGGAGGGCAAGAGACCCAGTACTTC. Protein: CASSLLAGGQETQYF. Full variable domain (rest looked up from reference TRBV7-2 and TRBJ2-5): GAGVSQSPSNKVTEKGKDVELRCDPISGHTALYWYRQSLGQGLEFLIYFQGNSAPDKSGLPSDRFSAERTGGSVSTLTIQRTQQEDSAVYLCASSLLAGGQETQYFGPGTRLLVL.

This clonotype showed up just a few times. The chain carries TRBV5-1 and TRBJ1-2, with D perhaps matching TRBD1 (5 bases). The ends were cut back, 3 bases at V and 5 bases at J, with 17 bases in the middle. CDR3 size: 15 residues. Germline V lookup: CDR1 SGHRS, CDR2 YFSETQ. This chain's CDR3 is CASSSVDSLWYGYTF. The CDR3 bases are TGCGCCAGCAGCTCGGTCGACAGCCTTTGGTATGGCTACACCTTC.

J is TRBJ1-1 and V is TRBV29-1, with 10 bases that match TRBD1. This CDR3 is 14 amino acids long. The V gene end was trimmed by 6 bases and the J gene end by 2 bases; junction bases not matched to a gene: 6. Germline V gene data show CDR1 as SQVTM and CDR2 as ANQGSEA. The CDR3 DNA reads TGCAGCGTGCGGACAGGGGGACATAACACTGAAGCTTTCTTT. Translating it yields CSVRTGGHNTEAFF.

This chain links TRBV5-1 with TRBJ2-2; 15 nucleotides align to TRBD2. The germline V gene has CDR1 SGHRS and CDR2 YFSETQ. CDR3 length: 17 amino acids. Trimming removed 3 bases from V and 5 bases from J; junction bases left unmatched: 5. The CDR3 DNA sequence: TGCGCCAGCAGCTCGGGACTAGCGGGGGGAATTACCGGGGAGCTGTTTTTT. It is translated as CASSSGLAGGITGELFF.

This clonotype appeared many times. The chain combines TRBV7-2 with TRBJ1-1, with D unresolved. Germline V CDR1 and CDR2: SGHTA, FQGNSA. With 4 bases removed from V and 0 bases from J, the gap between germline ends came to 9 bases. This CDR3 region has 14 residues. The CDR3 DNA reads as TGTGCCAGCAGCTCCGGAATTCTGAACACTGAAGCTTTCTTT. Translation: CASSSGILNTEAFF.

This clonotype was observed many times. The chain uses TRBV7-9 and TRBJ2-1; the D is unclear. The V end lost 6 bases, the J end lost 8 bases, and 8 bases lay between the germline ends. The CDR3 runs to 11 residues. Looked up from germline, CDR1 is SEHNR and CDR2 is FQNEAQ (reference sequence). The CDR3, as DNA: TGTGCCAGCAGTCGCTATTATGAGCAGTTCTTC. Translating gives CASSRYYEQFF.

This clonotype was observed at least ten times. The chain has TRBV15 and TRBJ2-4; D might be TRBD1 (6 bases). Germline assignment: CDR1 LNHNV and CDR2 YYDKDF (reference sequence). The CDR3 has 17 residues. Trimming cost V 3 bases and J 0 bases, with 15 bases left between them. CDR3 DNA sequence: TGTGCCACCAGCAGCGCACGACAGGAACTAGCCAAAAACATTCAGTACTTC. This translates into CATSSARQELAKNIQYF.

This clonotype was detected only a few times. The V gene is TRBV2, the J gene TRBJ2-1; TRBD2 matches 8 bases. The CDR3 spans 15 residues. Germline V lookup: CDR1 SNHLY, CDR2 FYNNEI. J gave up 2 bases and V 9 bases, and 9 bases lay outside the gene matches. For the CDR3, the DNA is TGTGCCAGGGCCAGCGGGAGAGGGGCCTACAATGAGCAGTTCTTC. This sequence encodes CARASGRGAYNEQFF.

The V and J genes are TRBV6-4 and TRBJ2-1, with 8 bases identical to TRBD1. CDR3 length equals 16 residues. In germline, CDR1 is MRHNA, CDR2 SNTAGT. The J segment lost 0 bases and the V segment lost 6 bases, leaving 7 bases of the junction unmatched. As DNA, the CDR3 is TGTGCCAGCAGGGAACAGGGGGGAAGCTCCTACAATGAGCAGTTCTTC. Amino acid sequence: CASREQGGSSYNEQFF.

V gene TRBV18 combines with J gene TRBJ1-6; D ambiguous. CDR1 is KGHSH, CDR2 LQKENI, per germline. The CDR3 loop spans 13 amino acids. V lost 3 bases and J lost 8, with 8 bases in between. CDR3 DNA: TGTGCCAGCTCACCTCTCTTGGATTCACCCCTCCACTTT. It translates to CASSPLLDSPLHF. The complete variable domain, with remaining parts taken from reference TRBV18 and TRBJ1-6, reads NAGVMQNPRHLVRRRGQEARLRCSPMKGHSHVYWYRQLPEEGLKFMVYLQKENIIDESGMPKERFSAEFPKEGPSILRIQQVVRGDSAAYFCASSPLLDSPLHFGNGTRLTVT.

Only a few counts were recorded for this clonotype. The rearrangement uses TRBV10-2 and TRBJ2-5, with a possible D match to TRBD1 (6 bases). Germline values: CDR1 WSHSY, CDR2 SAAADI. V lost 8 bases, J lost 2 bases, and 21 bases lay in between. The CDR3 length is 16 residues. The CDR3 coding sequence is TGCGCCAGCCGGAGATCCAGACAGGCAACGCAAGAGACCCAGTACTTC. Translating it yields CASRRSRQATQETQYF.

This clonotype was counted only a few times. Here the CDR3 reads CASAKSAYNEQFF. CDR3 DNA: TGTGCCAGCGCCAAGAGCGCCTACAATGAGCAGTTCTTC. The rearrangement joins TRBV27 to TRBJ2-1; D gene uncertain. V lost 8 bases and J 2 bases, leaving 10 bases between the germline ends. The CDR3 consists of 13 residues. Germline-derived CDR1 and CDR2 are MNHEY and SMNVEV (reference sequence).

This clonotype was found many times. V and J are TRBV4-3 and TRBJ1-2; the D is unclear. The ends were cut back, 0 bases at V and 8 bases at J, with 13 bases in the middle. The CDR3 contains 14 residues. The V gene's germline CDR1 is LGHNA and CDR2 YSLEER. Here the CDR3 reads CASSQDRALGGYTF. In nucleotides, the CDR3 is TGCGCCAGCAGCCAAGATAGGGCTCTGGGGGGCTACACCTTC.